This TCR beta chain came from a study of PD-1 blockade in classical Hodgkin lymphoma. Overall study: Patients in the cohort were put on intravenous nivolumab, 3 mg/kg every 2 weeks.

Using immunoSEQ multiplex PCR, the repertoire was profiled, and TCRdb retains in-frame clones only, with some absent. The sample includes tens of thousands of clones, roughly three quarters of them seen just once. Germline V gene data show CDR1 as MGHRA and CDR2 as YSYEKL. The ends were cut back, 6 bases at V and 8 bases at J, with 28 bases in the middle. This CDR3 region has 17 residues. The time point here: cycle 4 day 1 (C4D1), after 6 weeks of nivolumab. There was relapse after autologous stem cell transplantation in every patient, and there was variation in brentuximab vedotin exposure. The best responses consisted of complete response, partial response or progressive disease.

The source material was peripheral blood mononuclear cells (PBMCs), sampled before the fourth cycle of nivolumab. This TCR came from a human donor with classical Hodgkin lymphoma. J is TRBJ1-2 and V is TRBV4-1; D unclear. Written as DNA, the CDR3 is TGCGCCAGCAGACCCAGACATGTTGGGCTTGTGGACGGAGGCTACACCTTC. It encodes CASRPRHVGLVDGGYTF.